These T cell receptor delta chains were read from a single sample in a study of Vδ1+ human thymocytes. TCRdb re-processed the multiplex PCR reads using CATT. The sample contains about 75,000 delta-chain clones, approximately 30% of which appear only once. Material: Vdelta1+ gamma-delta thymocytes from the thymus. These receptors all stem from a boy under three years old who had congenital heart surgery. Each CDR3 is given with its conserved first and last residue. D genes are given only for firm matches. Only part of the rows carry a size: once, few, many, or a class if the clone is expanded.

.	TRDJ1	.	TRDV1	CALGVPIRLGDKLIF	TGTGCCCTTGGGGTTCCTATCAGACTGGGGGATAAACTCATCTTT
few	TRDJ1	.	TRDV1	CALGDFPKLARKLIF	TGTGCTCTTGGGGACTTCCCGAAACTCGCCCGTAAACTCATCTTT
.	TRDJ1	.	TRDV1	CALGELETSLLVGDTDKLIF	TGTGCTCTTGGGGAACTAGAAACTTCCCTACTAGTGGGGGACACCGATAAACTCATCTTT
few	TRDJ1	TRDD3	TRDV1	CALGAHRIPNVVRYWGIPFGAYTDKLIF	TGTGCTCTTGGGGCCCACCGGATTCCTAACGTCGTTAGGTACTGGGGGATACCATTTGGGGCCTACACCGATAAACTCATCTTT
few	TRDJ1	TRDD2	TRDV1	CALGEDRRRFLRPEGTDKLIF	TGTGCTCTTGGGGAAGACAGACGAAGATTCCTACGTCCGGAGGGAACCGATAAACTCATCTTT
.	TRDJ1	TRDD3	TRDV2	CACATEGLGDNVLIF	TGTGCCTGTGCCACCGAGGGACTGGGGGATAATGTACTCATCTTT
.	TRDJ1	TRDD3	TRDV1	CALGELFLGDKETDKLIF	TGTGCTCTTGGGGAACTTTTCCTGGGGGATAAAGAGACCGATAAACTCATCTTT
few	TRDJ1	TRDD3	TRDV1	CALGACLPRGGYAADKLIF	TGTGCTCTTGGGGCCTGCCTTCCCCGAGGGGGATACGCGGCCGATAAACTCATCTTT
few	TRDJ1	.	TRDV1	CALGEFISSTERYTDKLIF	TGTGCTCTTGGGGAATTCATTTCCAGTACTGAAAGGTACACCGATAAACTCATCTTT
.	TRDJ1	.	TRDV1	CALGESSTCDKLIF	TGTGCTCTTGGGGAATCATCCACTTGCGATAAACTCATCTTT
.	TRDJ1	TRDD3	TRDV1	CALSCTGGYTDKLIF	TGTGCTCTTTCCTGTACTGGGGGATACACCGATAAACTCATCTTT
.	TRDJ1	TRDD3	TRDV1	CALGEDSYPEGVITGGCLYTDKLIF	TGTGCTCTTGGGGAAGATTCCTACCCCGAGGGGGTCATAACTGGGGGATGCTTGTACACCGATAAACTCATCTTT